A selection of T cell receptor beta chains follows, all from one sample in a study of T cells after yellow fever vaccination. Each CDR3 protein gets one entry after TCRdb re-called the 5' RACE reads with MiXCR. The sample has hundreds of thousands of distinct CDR3 sequences, around an eighth seen once; the top ten hold about 14%. Sequenced material: PBMCs, taken on the day of the yellow fever booster vaccination. These receptors were taken from a man aged 25-45 years who received the YFV17D yellow fever vaccine. CDR3s include the opening cysteine and the closing phenylalanine or tryptophan. Clone size, where shown, is once, few, many, or a class for clones that have expanded.

>TRBV10-1|TRBJ2-1|few
CASSDGLDNEQFF
>TRBV28|TRBJ2-1|few
CASRPGSSSRPHSEQFF
>TRBV7-2|TRBJ2-7|.
CASSLVNQGTNEQYF
>TRBV7-9|TRBJ2-1|.
CASGPQLAPTTGNEQFF
>TRBV7-6|TRBJ2-7|few
CASSLSGTSGSGTYEQYF
>TRBV5-6|TRBJ2-1|few
CASSARGGTLYNEQFF
>TRBV2|TRBJ2-3|many
CASSGGSRADTQYF
>TRBV7-2|TRBJ2-2|.
CASSLHRGGTGELFF
>TRBV5-1|TRBJ2-7|.
CASSFPGLEGDYEQYF
>TRBV4-3|TRBJ2-4|few
CASSHGTSGSKNIQYF
>TRBV7-2|TRBJ2-1|many
CASSPPSGIRNEQFF
>TRBV7-9|.|.
CASSLATSPQHF
>TRBV4-3|TRBJ1-3|few
CASSQGHGPSGNTIYF
>TRBV3-1|TRBJ2-7|.
CARSTGNGSSSYEQYF
>TRBV20-1|TRBJ1-1|few
CSAPQGGTLYTEAFF
>TRBV20-1|TRBJ2-7|.
CSARSGPYEQYF
>TRBV30|TRBJ2-7|.
CAWGRRGWGEQYF
>TRBV3-1|TRBJ2-7|few
CASSPPGGLAGPGGLGEQYF
>TRBV5-1|TRBJ2-5|.
CASRPYTGTTETQYF
>TRBV28|TRBJ1-1|.
CASSSPTGGLTEAFF
>TRBV7-6|TRBJ2-7|.
CASSPGTLLSYEQYF
>TRBV7-2|TRBJ2-1|.
CASSLAETSGSNEQFF
>TRBV20-1|TRBJ2-1|.
CSAPRQGSYNEQFF
>TRBV3-1|TRBJ2-3|few
CASSPRGTSLTDTQYF
>TRBV20-1|TRBJ2-3|.
CSARARRVDTQYF
>TRBV27|TRBJ2-3|few
CASSWGTGRGTDTQYF
>TRBV15|TRBJ2-1|.
CATSREYTLRSSYNEQFF
>TRBV9|TRBJ2-5|few
CASTISPDQQETQYF
>TRBV5-1|TRBJ1-6|.
CASSRDWGDSPLHF
>TRBV20-1|TRBJ1-4|.
CSANEGLGEKLFF
>TRBV7-9|TRBJ2-5|.
CATGGETQYF
>TRBV5-1|TRBJ2-1|many
CASSLVITSGGSSYNEQFF
>TRBV7-6|TRBJ1-3|few
CASSLVSSNSGNTIYF
>TRBV29-1|TRBJ2-7|.
CSVVVWRASYEQYF
>TRBV5-1|TRBJ2-1|few
CASSFAPGLAGGPSYNEQFF
>TRBV20-1|TRBJ1-6|few
CSAREDGNSPLHF
>TRBV7-2|TRBJ1-6|few
CASSFRDSNSPLHF
>TRBV15|TRBJ1-6|.
CATSSPDRPNSPLHF
>TRBV21-1|TRBJ2-4|few
CASSPREGAAKNIQYF
>TRBV5-6|TRBJ2-4|few
CASSVRQGLSKNIQYF
>TRBV20-1|TRBJ2-7|few
CSARDQGMRYEQYF
>TRBV6-1|TRBJ2-7|.
CASPSAGVGNEQYF
>TRBV18|TRBJ2-6|few
CASSKTQGGYLSSGANVLTF
>TRBV10-2|TRBJ2-3|few
CASRQGTVGTDTQYF
>TRBV6-5|TRBJ2-7|many
CASSYFQGESYEQYF
>TRBV4-1|TRBJ2-1|.
CASSQGTSKDEQFF